This entry is about one T cell receptor beta chain. The junction does not match germline at one end; this may be a read error. This record belongs to a study of blood T cell repertoires in COVID-19. Study in general: The analysed material was cDNA or gDNA that came from T cells, B-cell-depleted T cells, or PBMCs.

This CDR3 is built from 14 residues. Germline CDR1 reads SSHAT; CDR2 reads FNYEAQ (reference sequence). TCRdb keeps only in-frame clones here, not all; method: immunoSEQ multiplex PCR. The sample consists of a few hundred thousand clones, roughly 90% of them appearing once. Specimen: peripheral blood. This receptor was obtained from a man younger than 35 who had recovered from COVID-19. The V and J genes are TRBV7-7 and TRBJ2-2; 9 bases align to TRBD2. CDR3 sequence: CASSGTSIAGELFF. In DNA form, the CDR3 reads TGTGCTAGCAGCGGGACTAGCATCGCCGGGGAGCTGTTTTTT.